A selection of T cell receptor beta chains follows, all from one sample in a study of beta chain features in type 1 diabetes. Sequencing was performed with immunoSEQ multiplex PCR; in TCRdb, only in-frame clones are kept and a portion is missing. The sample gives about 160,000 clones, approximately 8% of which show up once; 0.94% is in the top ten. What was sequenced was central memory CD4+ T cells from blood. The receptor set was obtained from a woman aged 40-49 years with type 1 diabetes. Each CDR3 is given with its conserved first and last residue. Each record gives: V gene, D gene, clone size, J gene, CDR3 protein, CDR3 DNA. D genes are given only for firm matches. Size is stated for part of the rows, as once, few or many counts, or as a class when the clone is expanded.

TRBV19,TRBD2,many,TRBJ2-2,CASSVQSGATWNTGELFF,TGTGCCAGTAGTGTCCAAAGCGGGGCCACCTGGAACACCGGGGAGCTGTTTTTT
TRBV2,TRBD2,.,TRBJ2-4,CASKLRTSEGIQYF,TGTGCCAGCAAATTGAGGACTAGCGAAGGCATTCAGTACTTC
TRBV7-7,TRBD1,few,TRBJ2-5,CASSAGTGQETQYF,TGTGCTAGCAGCGCCGGGACAGGCCAAGAGACCCAGTACTTC
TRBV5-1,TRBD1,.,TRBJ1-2,CASSLGQGWGYTF,TGCGCCAGCAGCTTGGGACAGGGGTGGGGCTACACCTTC
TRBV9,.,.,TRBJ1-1,CASSLVGAGEAFF,TGTGCCAGCTCCCTCGTAGGTGCAGGCGAAGCTTTCTTT
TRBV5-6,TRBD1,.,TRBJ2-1,CASSMLDREYGEEQFF,TGTGCCAGCAGCATGCTCGACAGGGAGTACGGAGAAGAGCAGTTCTTC
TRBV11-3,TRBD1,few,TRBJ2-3,CASSPGQGATDTQYF,TGTGCCAGCAGCCCCGGACAGGGGGCAACAGATACGCAGTATTTT
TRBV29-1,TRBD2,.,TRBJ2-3,CSVRSGRMDTQYF,TGCAGCGTTCGTAGCGGGAGAATGGATACGCAGTATTTT
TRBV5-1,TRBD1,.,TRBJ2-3,CASSLGPGQRTDTQYF,TGCGCCAGCAGCTTGGGCCCGGGACAGCGCACAGATACGCAGTATTTT
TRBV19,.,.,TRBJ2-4,CASSGPGGSNIQYF,TGTGCCAGTAGTGGTCCGGGTGGGTCCAACATTCAGTACTTC
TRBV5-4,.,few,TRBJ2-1,CASSLDPTGEQFF,TGTGCCAGCAGCTTGGATCCGACTGGTGAGCAGTTCTTC
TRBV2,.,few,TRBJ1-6,CASSERGIRNSPLHF,TGTGCCAGCAGTGAAAGGGGGATCCGGAATTCACCCCTCCACTTT
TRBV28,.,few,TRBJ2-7,CASSLQGIREQYF,TGTGCCAGCAGTTTACAGGGTATACGCGAGCAGTACTTC
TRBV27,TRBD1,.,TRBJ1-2,CASSSSRTGGDGYTF,TGTGCCAGCAGTTCCTCTCGGACAGGGGGCGATGGCTACACCTTC
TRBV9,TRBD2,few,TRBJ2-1,CASSTGLAVNEQFF,TGTGCCAGCAGTACGGGACTAGCGGTCAATGAGCAGTTCTTC
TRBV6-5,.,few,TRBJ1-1,CASSYAGGSLNTEAFF,TGTGCCAGCAGTTACGCCGGCGGCAGCTTGAACACTGAAGCTTTCTTT
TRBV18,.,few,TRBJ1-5,CASSATEVPNQPQHF,TGTGCCAGCTCGGCCACGGAGGTACCTAATCAGCCCCAGCATTTT
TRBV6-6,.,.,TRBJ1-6,CASSYSSSYNSPLHF,TGTGCCAGCAGTTACTCGAGCTCCTATAATTCACCCCTCCACTTT
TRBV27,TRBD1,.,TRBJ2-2,CASSRDRDSRDTGELFF,TGTGCCAGCAGCCGTGACAGGGATAGTAGGGACACCGGGGAGCTGTTTTTT
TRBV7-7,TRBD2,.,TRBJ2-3,CASSYGLAGADTQYF,TGTGCCAGCAGTTACGGACTAGCGGGAGCAGATACGCAGTATTTT
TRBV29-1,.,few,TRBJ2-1,CSVVSNNEQFF,TGCAGCGTTGTGTCCAACAATGAGCAGTTCTTC
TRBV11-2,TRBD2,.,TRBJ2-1,CASRSWLAGSKQFF,TGTGCCAGCAGGTCGTGGCTAGCGGGATCGAAGCAGTTCTTC
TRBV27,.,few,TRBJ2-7,CASSFAGVYEQYF,TGTGCCAGCAGTTTCGCCGGGGTTTACGAGCAGTACTTC
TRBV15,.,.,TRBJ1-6,CATTFLQGNNSPLHF,TGTGCCACCACCTTCCTACAGGGTAACAATTCACCCCTCCACTTT
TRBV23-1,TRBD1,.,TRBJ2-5,CASSQSKTGSRETQYF,TGCGCCAGCAGTCAATCAAAGACAGGGTCGCGAGAGACCCAGTACTTC
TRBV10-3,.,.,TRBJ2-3,CAISVEQPSTDTQYF,TGTGCCATCAGTGTCGAACAGCCTAGCACAGATACGCAGTATTTT
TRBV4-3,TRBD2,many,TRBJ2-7,CASSHQSGSQYEQYF,TGCGCCAGCAGCCACCAAAGCGGGAGTCAATACGAGCAGTACTTC
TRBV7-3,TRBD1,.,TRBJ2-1,CASSLIRGQLTYNEQFF,TGTGCCAGCAGCTTAATCAGGGGACAGCTAACTTACAATGAGCAGTTCTTC
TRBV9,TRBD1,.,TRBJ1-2,CASSVLPGQDYGYTF,TGTGCCAGCAGCGTGCTCCCGGGACAGGACTATGGCTACACCTTC
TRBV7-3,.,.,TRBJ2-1,CASSLGAGTVMNEQFF,TGTGCCAGCAGCTTAGGGGCGGGGACAGTTATGAATGAGCAGTTCTTC
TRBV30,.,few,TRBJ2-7,CAWSVSQIEQYF,TGTGCCTGGAGTGTAAGTCAGATAGAGCAGTACTTC
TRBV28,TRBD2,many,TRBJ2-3,CASTRSGGATNTQYF,TGTGCCAGCACCAGAAGCGGGGGGGCCACCAATACGCAGTATTTT
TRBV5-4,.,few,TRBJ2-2,CASSSETNTGELFF,TGTGCCAGCAGCTCCGAGACGAACACCGGGGAGCTGTTTTTT
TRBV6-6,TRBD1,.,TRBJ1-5,CASLPTGGFRNQPQHF,TGTGCCAGCCTACCTACAGGGGGCTTCAGGAATCAGCCCCAGCATTTT